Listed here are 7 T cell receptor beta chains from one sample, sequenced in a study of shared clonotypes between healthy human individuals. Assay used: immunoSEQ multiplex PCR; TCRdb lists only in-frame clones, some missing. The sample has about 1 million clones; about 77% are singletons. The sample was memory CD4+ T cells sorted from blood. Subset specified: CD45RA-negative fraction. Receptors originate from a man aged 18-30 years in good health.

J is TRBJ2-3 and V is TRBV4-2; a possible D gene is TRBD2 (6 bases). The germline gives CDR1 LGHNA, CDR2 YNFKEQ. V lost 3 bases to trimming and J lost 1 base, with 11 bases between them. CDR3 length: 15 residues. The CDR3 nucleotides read TGTGCCAGCAGCCAGTCGACGGGGGGCACAGATACGCAGTATTTT. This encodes CASSQSTGGTDTQYF.

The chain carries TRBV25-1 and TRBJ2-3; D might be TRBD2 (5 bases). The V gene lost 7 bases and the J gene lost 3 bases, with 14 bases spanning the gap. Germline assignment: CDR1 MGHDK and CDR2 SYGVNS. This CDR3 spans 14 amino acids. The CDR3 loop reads CASMHGRGTDTQYF. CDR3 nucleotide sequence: TGTGCCAGCATGCACGGTCGGGGAACAGATACGCAGTATTTT. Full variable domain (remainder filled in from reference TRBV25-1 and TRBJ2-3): EADIYQTPRYLVIGTGKKITLECSQTMGHDKMYWYQQDPGMELHLIHYSYGVNSTEKGDLSSESTVSRIRTEHFPLTLESARPSHTSQYLCASMHGRGTDTQYFGPGTRLTVL.

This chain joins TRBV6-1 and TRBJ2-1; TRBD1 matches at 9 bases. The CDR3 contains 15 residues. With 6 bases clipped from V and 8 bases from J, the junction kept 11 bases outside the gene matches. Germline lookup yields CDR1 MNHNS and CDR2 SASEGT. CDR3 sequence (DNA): TGTGCCAGCAGATGGACCGGGACAGGGTTTTATGAGCAGTTCTTC. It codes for CASRWTGTGFYEQFF.

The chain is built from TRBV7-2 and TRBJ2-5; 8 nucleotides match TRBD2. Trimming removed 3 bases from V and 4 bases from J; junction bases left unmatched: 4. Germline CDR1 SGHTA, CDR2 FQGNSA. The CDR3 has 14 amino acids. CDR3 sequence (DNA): TGTGCCAGCAGCTTTGCTGCGGGAGGAGAGACCCAGTACTTC. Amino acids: CASSFAAGGETQYF.

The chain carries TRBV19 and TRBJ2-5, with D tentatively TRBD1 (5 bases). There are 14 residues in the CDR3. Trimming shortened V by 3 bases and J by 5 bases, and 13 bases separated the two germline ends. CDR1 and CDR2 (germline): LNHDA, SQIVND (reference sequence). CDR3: CASSIRVGSETQYF. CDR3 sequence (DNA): TGTGCCAGTAGTATCAGGGTGGGCTCGGAGACCCAGTACTTC. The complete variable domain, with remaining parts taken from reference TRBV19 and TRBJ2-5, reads DGGITQSPKYLFRKEGQNVTLSCEQNLNHDAMYWYRQDPGQGLRLIYYSQIVNDFQKGDIAEGYSVSREKKESFPLTVTSAQKNPTAFYLCASSIRVGSETQYFGPGTRLLVL.

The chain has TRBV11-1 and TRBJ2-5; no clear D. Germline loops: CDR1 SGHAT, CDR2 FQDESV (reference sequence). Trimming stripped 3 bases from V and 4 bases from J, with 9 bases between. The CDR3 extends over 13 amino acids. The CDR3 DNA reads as TGTGCCAGCAGCTTTGGGGTACGAGAGACCCAGTACTTC. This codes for CASSFGVRETQYF.

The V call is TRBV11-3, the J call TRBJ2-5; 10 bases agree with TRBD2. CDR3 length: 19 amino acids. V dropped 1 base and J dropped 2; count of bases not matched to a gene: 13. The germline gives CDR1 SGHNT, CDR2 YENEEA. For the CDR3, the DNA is TGTGCCAGCAGCTTAGGTCTAACGGCTAGCGGGGGAAAACAAGAGACCCAGTACTTC. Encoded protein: CASSLGLTASGGKQETQYF.